This TCR beta chain derives from a study of blood T cell repertoires in COVID-19. Study details: Donors in the United States, Italy and Spain gave samples during acute or convalescent COVID-19. Nucleic acid was either cDNA or gDNA, and it came from T cells, B-cell-depleted T cells, or PBMCs.

Per the original data handling: Amplification from reference gene primers served as the basis for estimated nucleated cell counts. The data were produced by immunoSEQ multiplex PCR, yet TCRdb's version contains in-frame clones alone and is incomplete. V and J calls and clone size are those listed in that table; D and trimming were worked out from the DNA. The data show nearly 250,000 clones, with about 80% seen just once and around 2% held by the top ten. The CDR3 is 14 amino acids. V was cut by 8 bases and J by 0 bases, with 12 bases left in between. CDR1 and CDR2 from the germline V gene are SNHLY and FYNNEI.

The V gene is TRBV2, the J gene TRBJ2-3; D might be TRBD2 (5 bases). Sequencing was done on a sample of peripheral blood. This clonotype originated in a woman over 75 with acute or convalescent COVID-19. The DNA for the CDR3 is TGTGCCAGCTCCGTGGGAGCTAGCACAGATACGCAGTATTTT. The encoded protein is CASSVGASTDTQYF.